The 23 T cell receptor beta chains listed next were all sequenced from one sample in a study of response to subunit inactivated influenza vaccine. MiXCR, applied by TCRdb to the RT-PCR reads, yields one record per CDR3 protein. The table has about 190,000 distinct CDR3 sequences, around 15% seen once. Sequences were derived from CD8+ T cells sorted from PBMCs, sampled roughly 5 days after vaccination. These receptors originate from a middle-aged man who received an inactivated influenza vaccine.

Remarks on this clonotype: A single base separates this from a much larger clone, so it may be a read error. The chain carries TRBV6-2 or TRBV6-3 and TRBJ1-6, with 8 bases matching TRBD1. The germline gives CDR1 MNHEY, CDR2 SVGEGT. This CDR3 is built from 14 residues. CDR3 in DNA: TGTGCCAGCAGTTACGGGACAGGCTCTTCACCCCTCCCCTTT. Translation: CASSYGTGSSPLPF.

This clonotype was recorded at least ten times. The V call is TRBV6-6, the J call TRBJ2-7; D unclear. Between the trimmed V and J ends, which lost 2 bases and 2 bases, there was a span of 7 bases. The length of the CDR3 is 13 residues. Germline loops: CDR1 MNHNY, CDR2 SVGAGI (reference sequence). Here the CDR3 DNA reads TGTGCCAGCAGTTACGGTCTAGCCTACGAGCAGTACTTC. It yields the protein CASSYGLAYEQYF.

In its sample, this clonotype was seen a few times. The rearrangement uses TRBV6-5 and TRBJ1-1; 7 nucleotides agree with TRBD1. From germline, CDR1 is MNHEY and CDR2 SVGAGI. The CDR3 sequence is 15 residues long. After removal of 4 bases from V and 0 bases from J, the junction contained 5 bases not matched to a gene. Written as DNA, the CDR3 is TGTGCCAGCAGTTCGAAGGACAGGTTGAACACTGAAGCTTTCTTT. Residues: CASSSKDRLNTEAFF.

This clonotype was recorded a few times. The gene calls are TRBV14 and TRBJ2-7; 7 bases are a match to TRBD2. The germline CDR1 and CDR2 sequences are SGHDN and FVKESK. The CDR3 consists of 14 residues. V dropped 1 base and J dropped 2; count of bases not matched to a gene: 2. CDR3 residues: CASSQAGGPYEQYF. As DNA, the CDR3 is TGTGCCAGCAGCCAAGCGGGAGGTCCCTACGAGCAGTACTTC.

The chain employs TRBV27 and TRBJ2-7; TRBD2 aligns across 15 bases. Trimming cost V 3 bases and J 3 bases; bases outside gene matches: 6. Germline V CDR1 and CDR2: MNHEY, SMNVEV (reference sequence). This CDR3 comprises 17 residues. CDR3: CASSFGTSGRPFYEQYF. The DNA for the CDR3 is TGTGCCAGCAGTTTTGGGACTAGCGGGAGGCCATTCTACGAGCAGTACTTC.

The chain is built from TRBV5-5 and TRBJ2-2, with 9 positions matching TRBD1. The V and J ends lost 5 bases and 6 bases, in that order; junction bases with no gene match: 11. Germline V gene sequence: CDR1 SGHKS, CDR2 YYEKEE (reference sequence). The CDR3 loop spans 16 amino acids. In DNA form, the CDR3 reads TGTGCCAGCAGAGATAGACGGGACAGGGAGGCCGGGGAGCTGTTTTTT. Its translation: CASRDRRDREAGELFF.

The V and J genes are TRBV12-3 or TRBV12-4 and TRBJ2-3, with D uncertain. The ends were cut back, 0 bases at V and 1 base at J, with 5 bases in the middle. This CDR3 comprises 14 residues. This CDR3 reads CASSLAQRTDTQYF. In nucleotides, the CDR3 is TGTGCCAGCAGTTTAGCACAGCGCACAGATACGCAGTATTTT.

This clonotype was recorded at least ten times. V and J are TRBV5-6 and TRBJ2-3, with D maybe TRBD2 (5 bases). Trimming removed 4 bases at V and 0 bases at J, with 15 bases between. CDR1 is SGHDT, CDR2 YYEEEE, per germline. The CDR3 runs to 16 residues. CDR3 nucleotides: TGTGCCAGCAGCGGAGAGGACTGGTTTAGCACAGATACGCAGTATTTT. Residues: CASSGEDWFSTDTQYF.

This clonotype was seen more than once but under ten times. The chain combines TRBV15 with TRBJ1-2; 9 bases map to TRBD1. V lost 8 bases, J lost 8 bases, and 12 bases stayed unmatched. CDR1 is LNHNV and CDR2 is YYDKDF in the germline V gene (reference sequence). This CDR3 has 14 amino acids. In nucleotides, the CDR3 is TGTGCCACCGCCTGGGGGGACAGGGAGATAGGCTACACCTTC. Its translation: CATAWGDREIGYTF.

This clonotype was recorded a few times. The CDR3 loop is CASSMGTGFYEQYF. In DNA, the CDR3 is TGTGCCAGTAGTATGGGGACAGGATTCTACGAGCAGTACTTC. This rearrangement joins TRBV19 to TRBJ2-7, with TRBD1 matching 8 bases. With 3 bases clipped from V and 3 bases from J, the junction kept 4 bases outside the gene matches. This CDR3 is 14 amino acids long. Germline lookup yields CDR1 LNHDA and CDR2 SQIVND (reference sequence).

V and J are TRBV6-2 or TRBV6-3 and TRBJ2-3; 11 positions agree with TRBD1. This CDR3 comprises 15 residues. The V segment lost 7 bases and the J segment 4 bases; nucleotides outside the gene matches: 7. Germline V CDR1 and CDR2: MNHEY, SVGEGT. CDR3 sequence (DNA): TGTGCCAGCAACCTGGGACAGGGGGTCCCAGATACGCAGTATTTT. Its protein is CASNLGQGVPDTQYF.

A few counts support this clonotype. The chain links TRBV4-3 to TRBJ2-2; 7 bases are a match to TRBD2. V shed 4 bases, J shed 6 bases, and the junction held 8 bases outside the gene matches. Per the germline V gene, CDR1 is LGHNA and CDR2 is YSLEER. The CDR3 has 15 residues. In DNA, the CDR3 is TGCGCCAGCAGCCGCAGTTGGGGAGGGGCCGGGGAGCTGTTTTTT. It yields the protein CASSRSWGGAGELFF.

V is TRBV7-9 and J is TRBJ1-1, with D maybe TRBD1 (5 bases). This CDR3 is built from 11 residues. V dropped 0 bases and J dropped 10 bases, with 6 bases sitting between them. Germline V CDR1 and CDR2: SEHNR, FQNEAQ (reference sequence). Written as DNA, the CDR3 is TGTGCCAGCAGCTTAGCCGGGGGAGCTTTCTTT. It yields the protein CASSLAGGAFF.

In this sample, this clonotype turned up a few times. The V gene is TRBV20-1, the J gene TRBJ2-7, with a possible D match to TRBD1 (6 bases). The CDR3 contains 12 residues. Trimming took 4 bases from V and 4 from J, leaving 11 bases between them. From germline, CDR1 is DFQATT and CDR2 SNEGSKA (reference sequence). CDR3 in DNA: TGCAGTGCTATACAGGGCCTTTACGAGCAGTACTTC. Protein product: CSAIQGLYEQYF.

This clonotype has ten or more counts. This chain joins TRBV6-4 and TRBJ2-2; unclear D gene. The CDR3 loop spans 13 amino acids. The V gene's germline CDR1 is MRHNA and CDR2 SNTAGT. V lost 3 bases and J 8 bases, leaving 10 bases between the germline ends. CDR3 residues: CASSEGESGELFF. The DNA of the CDR3 is TGTGCCAGCAGTGAAGGAGAGTCGGGGGAGCTGTTTTTT.

In its sample, this clonotype was seen a few times. The J gene is TRBJ2-3, the V gene TRBV7-9, with D perhaps TRBD1 (5 bases). V lost 0 bases and J 3 bases, leaving 13 bases between the germline ends. The length of the CDR3 is 16 residues. The germline CDR1 and CDR2 sequences are SEHNR and FQNEAQ (reference sequence). The CDR3 region is CASSLAQHRLTDTQYF. The CDR3 region has the DNA TGTGCCAGCAGCTTAGCGCAGCACAGGCTTACAGATACGCAGTATTTT. The complete variable domain, with remaining parts taken from reference TRBV7-9 and TRBJ2-3, reads DTGVSQNPRHKITKRGQNVTFRCDPISEHNRLYWYRQTLGQGPEFLTYFQNEAQLEKSRLLSDRFSAERPKGSFSTLEIQRTEQGDSAMYLCASSLAQHRLTDTQYFGPGTRLTVL.

CDR3 in amino acids: CASLRRTGVETQYF. The CDR3 region has the DNA TGTGCCAGCCTTCGAAGGACAGGGGTAGAGACCCAGTACTTC. The chain couples TRBV18 to TRBJ2-5; 9 positions agree with TRBD1. CDR1 KGHSH and CDR2 LQKENI come from the germline V gene. The V segment lost 8 bases and the J segment 4 bases; nucleotides outside the gene matches: 8. The CDR3 sequence is 14 residues long.

This clonotype was found a few times. This chain connects TRBV12-3 or TRBV12-4 to TRBJ1-2, with a possible D match to TRBD1 (6 bases). This CDR3 has 16 amino acids. V lost 5 bases to trimming and J lost 3 bases, with 19 bases between them. The CDR3 reads CASSRYRAAGDYGYTF. CDR3 DNA sequence: TGTGCCAGCAGTCGATACCGGGCCGCAGGGGACTATGGCTACACCTTC.

This clonotype was counted a few times. The V and J genes are TRBV7-9 and TRBJ2-1; tentatively, D is TRBD1 (5 bases). Germline CDR1 reads SEHNR; CDR2 reads FQNEAQ (reference sequence). V lost 1 base and J lost 5, with 15 bases in between. CDR3 size: 16 residues. CDR3 sequence reads: CASSLGGRGVHNEQFF. DNA of the CDR3: TGTGCCAGCAGCTTAGGGGGTAGGGGTGTGCACAATGAGCAGTTCTTC.

This clonotype was detected a few times. The rearrangement joins TRBV3-1 to TRBJ2-3; 16 bases align to TRBD2. The germline V gene encodes CDR1 LGHDT and CDR2 YNNKEL (reference sequence). The CDR3 sequence is 19 residues long. The trim removed 4 bases at V and 4 bases at J, leaving 11 bases unmatched. The CDR3 region has the DNA TGTGCCAGCAGCCCCAACCAGGGACTAGCGGGAGGGCGCCCAGATACGCAGTATTTT. It translates to CASSPNQGLAGGRPDTQYF.

This clonotype was seen a few times. The J gene is TRBJ2-5, the V gene TRBV7-9; a weak D match, TRBD2 (6 bases). Looked up from germline, CDR1 is SEHNR and CDR2 is FQNEAQ (reference sequence). V dropped 3 bases and J dropped 2 bases, with 10 bases sitting between them. This CDR3 region has 14 residues. The CDR3 DNA reads TGTGCCAGCAGCTTTGGCGGGGAGCAAGAGACCCAGTACTTC. Amino acid sequence: CASSFGGEQETQYF.

The rearrangement links TRBV24-1 to TRBJ2-1, with D possibly called TRBD1 or TRBD2 (7 bases each). The CDR3 is 13 amino acids. Germline values: CDR1 KGHDR, CDR2 SFDVKD. V was trimmed by 7 bases and J by 6 bases, leaving 12 bases between them. This chain's CDR3 is CATRQGGGNEQFF. The CDR3 DNA is TGTGCCACCAGGCAGGGGGGGGGCAATGAGCAGTTCTTC.

This clonotype showed up just a few times. V usage is TRBV7-8 and J usage is TRBJ2-7; tentative D call: TRBD2 (6 bases). Germline loops: CDR1 SGHVS, CDR2 FQNEAQ. Trimming shortened V by 5 bases and J by 4 bases, and 15 bases separated the two germline ends. The CDR3 spans 14 residues. The CDR3 region is CASSPRGYRYEQYF. As DNA, the CDR3 is TGTGCCAGCAGCCCTCGGGGGTATCGTTACGAGCAGTACTTC.